This T cell receptor (beta chain) was found in a study of blood T cell repertoires in COVID-19. Background on the study: Collection of acute and convalescent COVID-19 samples took place in the United States, Italy and Spain.

In germline, CDR1 is KGHDR, CDR2 SFDVKD. J was trimmed by 3 bases and V by 5 bases; bases with no gene match: 7. This CDR3 comprises 15 residues. This table comes from immunoSEQ multiplex PCR, and its TCRdb copy is limited to in-frame clones, with some not included. The sample shows around 56,000 clones, about 93% of them seen only once. The sequence derives from an older man with acute or convalescent COVID-19. J is TRBJ2-3 and V is TRBV24-1; 7 bases map to TRBD2. The sequenced sample consisted of peripheral blood. In nucleotides, the CDR3 is TGTGCCACCAGTGGGGCTAGCGGATCTACAGATACGCAGTATTTT. Translation gives CATSGASGSTDTQYF.